These 28 T cell receptor beta chains were sequenced from one sample in a study of OX40 agonist ivuxolimab in advanced cancers. The library was generated by the immunoSEQ multiplex PCR assay. In its TCRdb copy, this immuneACCESS table keeps in-frame sequences only and misses some clones. Where compared with another copy, unresolved V genes explain less than half of these, and the others have no known cause. This sample is represented by fewer than 65,000 clones; 85% to 90% of them were singletons. Under 2.5% of the sample goes to the ten largest clones. The source was CD4+ or CD8+ T cells sorted from blood, collected in a trial of the OX40 agonist ivuxolimab. The receptor source for this set is an adult with an advanced solid tumor such as melanoma, head and neck, liver or kidney cancer.

The chain links TRBV15 to TRBJ1-4; D perhaps matches TRBD1 (5 bases). This CDR3 comprises 16 residues. Germline V lookup: CDR1 LNHNV, CDR2 YYDKDF (reference sequence). Trimming stripped 0 bases from V and 0 bases from J, with 8 bases between. CDR3 residues: CATSRDPTATNEKLFF. The CDR3 bases are TGTGCCACCAGCAGAGATCCGACAGCAACTAATGAAAAACTGTTTTTT.

The V and J genes are TRBV18 and TRBJ1-2; the D gene is possibly TRBD1 (5 bases). The V gene's germline CDR1 is KGHSH and CDR2 LQKENI. CDR3 length: 16 residues. V was shortened by 2 bases and J by 0 bases, with 13 bases between the two germline ends. The CDR3: CASSPAPGAANYGYTF. The DNA of the CDR3 is TGTGCCAGCTCACCAGCTCCCGGGGCAGCTAACTATGGCTACACCTTC.

The chain has TRBV14 and TRBJ1-2, with a weak D call TRBD1 (5 bases). CDR1 is SGHDN and CDR2 is FVKESK in the germline V gene. The V gene lost 0 bases and the J gene lost 3 bases, with 14 bases spanning the gap. The CDR3 totals 16 residues. As DNA, the CDR3 is TGTGCCAGCAGCCAAGATCCCAGGGCGGGCTACTATGGCTACACCTTC. It encodes CASSQDPRAGYYGYTF.

The chain carries TRBV5-1 and TRBJ2-1; D unclear. The CDR3 totals 15 residues. V was trimmed by 3 bases and J by 2 bases, leaving 12 bases between them. CDR1 SGHRS and CDR2 YFSETQ come from the germline V gene. The CDR3 reads CASSYDPKAYNEQFF. CDR3 nucleotide sequence: TGCGCCAGCAGCTATGACCCGAAGGCCTACAATGAGCAGTTCTTC.

The chain couples TRBV6-1 to TRBJ1-5; no reliable D call. The V gene lost 1 base and the J gene lost 3 bases, with 4 bases spanning the gap. Per germline, CDR1 MNHNS and CDR2 SASEGT. This CDR3 is built from 13 residues. The CDR3 here is CASSEGVNQPQHF. In DNA, the CDR3 is TGTGCCAGCAGTGAAGGGGTCAATCAGCCCCAGCATTTT.

In the case of this clone: Other DNA sequences in this sample translate to the same CDR3. The gene calls are TRBV18 and TRBJ2-2; D is perhaps TRBD1 (6 bases). Germline V CDR1 and CDR2: KGHSH, LQKENI. The CDR3 has 14 amino acids. Trimming left V 3 bases short and J 2 bases short, with 7 bases between. Here the CDR3 DNA reads TGTGCCAGCTCACCGGGACAAAACACCGGGGAGCTGTTTTTT. Residues: CASSPGQNTGELFF.

The chain couples TRBV5-5 to TRBJ1-4, with D uncertain. The CDR3 length is 14 residues. With 0 bases removed from V and 5 bases from J, the gap between germline ends came to 8 bases. CDR1 is SGHKS, CDR2 YYEKEE, per germline (reference sequence). CDR3 region: CASSLGPVNEKLFF. The CDR3 bases are TGTGCCAGCAGCTTGGGGCCAGTAAATGAAAAACTGTTTTTT.

This sequence joins TRBV4-1 and TRBJ2-3; D ambiguous. Germline CDR1 reads MGHRA; CDR2 reads YSYEKL. The CDR3 covers 12 residues. Between the trimmed V and J ends, which lost 1 base and 6 bases, there was a span of 5 bases. The CDR3 spells CASSQVQDTQYF. The CDR3 nucleotides are TGCGCCAGCAGCCAAGTTCAGGATACGCAGTATTTT.

The chain uses TRBV30 and TRBJ1-3, with D unresolved. The CDR3 spans 15 residues. V shed 0 bases and J shed 1 base, with 10 bases lying between them. CDR1 GTSNPN and CDR2 SVGIG come from the germline V gene (reference sequence). CDR3 region: CAWSVPGMSGNTIYF. In DNA, the CDR3 is TGTGCCTGGAGTGTTCCCGGGATGTCTGGAAACACCATATATTTT.

J is TRBJ2-3 and V is TRBV25-1; 9 nucleotides line up with TRBD2. V lost 4 bases, J lost 2 bases, and 4 bases stayed unmatched. This CDR3 has 15 residues. In germline, CDR1 is MGHDK, CDR2 SYGVNS. CDR3 sequence: CASSALAGLTDTQYF. The DNA of the CDR3 is TGTGCCAGCAGTGCCCTAGCGGGACTCACAGATACGCAGTATTTT.

The chain uses TRBV7-8 and TRBJ2-5, with 9 positions matching TRBD1. V was clipped by 5 bases and J by 5 bases; unmatched bases: 12. CDR1 is SGHVS and CDR2 is FQNEAQ in the germline V gene. The length of the CDR3 is 16 residues. DNA for the CDR3: TGTGCCAGCAGCCCGGGACAGGGTTCTAAGTTTGAGACCCAGTACTTC. Translating it yields CASSPGQGSKFETQYF. The full variable domain, with the rest looked up from reference TRBV7-8 and TRBJ2-5, is GAGVSQSPRYKVAKRGQDVALRCDPISGHVSLFWYQQALGQGPEFLTYFQNEAQLDKSGLPSDRFFAERPEGSVSTLKIQRTQQEDSAVYLCASSPGQGSKFETQYFGPGTRLLVL.

This chain links TRBV28 with TRBJ2-7; 12 bases are a match to TRBD1. Per the germline V gene, CDR1 is MDHEN and CDR2 is SYDVKM. The V segment lost 4 bases and the J segment 4 bases; nucleotides outside the gene matches: 5. This CDR3 spans 15 amino acids. The CDR3 bases are TGTGCCAGCAGTTCTCCGGGACAGGGGGCGTACGAGCAGTACTTC. It encodes CASSSPGQGAYEQYF.

The chain couples TRBV9 to TRBJ2-1; 10 nucleotides agree with TRBD2. Germline V gives CDR1 SGDLS, CDR2 YYNGEE. Trimming at V came to 3 bases and at J to 4 bases, leaving 7 bases not matched to a gene. The CDR3 sequence is 16 residues long. CDR3 DNA: TGTGCCAGCAGCGCCTTAGCGGGAGGCGCGTACAATGAGCAGTTCTTC. Its translation is CASSALAGGAYNEQFF.

The genes are TRBV30 and TRBJ1-3; 12 nucleotides agree with TRBD1. The CDR3 spans 15 residues. After removal of 5 bases from V and 0 bases from J, the junction contained 2 bases not matched to a gene. CDR1 and CDR2 (germline): GTSNPN, SVGIG (reference sequence). CDR3 sequence: CAWGTGGFSGNTIYF. The CDR3 region has the DNA TGTGCCTGGGGGACAGGGGGCTTCTCTGGAAACACCATATATTTT.

The chain couples TRBV18 to TRBJ1-2, with D tentatively TRBD1 (6 bases). V dropped 2 bases and J dropped 2 bases, with 9 bases sitting between them. The CDR3 spans 14 residues. The germline CDR1 and CDR2 sequences are KGHSH and LQKENI. The CDR3 sequence is CASSPGQPNYGYTF. The CDR3 region has the DNA TGTGCCAGCTCACCAGGACAGCCAAACTATGGCTACACCTTC.

This clone occurred a few times. V gene TRBV5-6 combines with J gene TRBJ1-4; D may be TRBD1 (5 bases). The CDR3 runs 15 residues. Germline CDR1 reads SGHDT; CDR2 reads YYEEEE. Trimming pared 3 bases from V and 0 bases from J, leaving 9 bases between. CDR3 sequence reads: CASSSWGATNEKLFF. The CDR3 DNA sequence: TGTGCCAGCAGCTCCTGGGGGGCAACTAATGAAAAACTGTTTTTT. Drawing the rest from reference TRBV5-6 and TRBJ1-4, the complete variable domain is DAGVTQSPTHLIKTRGQQVTLRCSPKSGHDTVSWYQQALGQGPQFIFQYYEEEERQRGNFPDRFSGHQFPNYSSELNVNALLLGDSALYLCASSSWGATNEKLFFGSGTQLSVL.

The chain uses TRBV6-1 and TRBJ2-7; D unclear. Trimming left V 5 bases short and J 6 bases short, with 11 bases between. Germline-derived CDR1 and CDR2 are MNHNS and SASEGT. The CDR3 has 12 amino acids. The DNA of the CDR3 is TGTGCCAGCAGTTTGTGGGCATCCGAGCAGTACTTC. It translates to CASSLWASEQYF.

V is TRBV28 and J is TRBJ2-1, with 11 bases identical to TRBD1. V lost 6 bases and J lost 8; bases outside the gene matches: 15. This CDR3 is built from 17 residues. Germline V gene data show CDR1 as MDHEN and CDR2 as SYDVKM. CDR3 amino acids: CASRGRTGTGGRDEQFF. The CDR3, as DNA: TGTGCCAGCAGGGGGAGAACCGGGACAGGGGGTCGAGATGAGCAGTTCTTC. Looking up the rest from reference TRBV28 and TRBJ2-1 gives the full variable domain: DVKVTQSSRYLVKRTGEKVFLECVQDMDHENMFWYRQDPGLGLRLIYFSYDVKMKEKGDIPEGYSVSREKKERFSLILESASTNQTSMYLCASRGRTGTGGRDEQFFGPGTRLTVL.

The V call is TRBV7-2, the J call TRBJ2-7, with D tentatively TRBD1 (6 bases). The V gene's germline CDR1 is SGHTA and CDR2 FQGNSA. Trimming removed 1 base from V and 3 bases from J, with 13 bases in between. CDR3 length: 15 amino acids. This chain's CDR3 is CASSLVQGVGYEQYF. The CDR3, as DNA: TGTGCCAGCAGCTTAGTACAGGGTGTCGGCTACGAGCAGTACTTC.

This chain links TRBV28 with TRBJ1-1; weak D call: TRBD1 (5 bases). V lost 7 bases and J lost 0, with 18 bases in between. The CDR3 is 16 amino acids. Germline lookup yields CDR1 MDHEN and CDR2 SYDVKM. CDR3 in amino acids: CASTHGGSVMNTEAFF. In DNA form, the CDR3 reads TGTGCCAGCACCCACGGGGGGAGCGTCATGAACACTGAAGCTTTCTTT.

This chain connects TRBV5-8 to TRBJ2-1, with 9 bases aligning to TRBD1. The CDR3 has 15 amino acids. Trimming took 5 bases from V and 7 from J; bases not matched to a gene: 10. Germline CDR1 reads SGHTS; CDR2 reads YDEGEE. CDR3 sequence: CASRQSGTGRNEQFF. CDR3 bases: TGTGCCAGCAGGCAGTCCGGGACAGGGCGAAATGAGCAGTTCTTC.

The chain has TRBV7-3 and TRBJ2-2; D might be TRBD2 (5 bases). V lost 1 base to trimming and J lost 5 bases, with 11 bases between them. The germline CDR1 and CDR2 sequences are SGHTA and FQGTGA. The length of the CDR3 is 15 residues. The CDR3 loop reads CASSLSNTGTGELFF. DNA of the CDR3: TGTGCCAGCAGCTTAAGCAATACGGGGACCGGGGAGCTGTTTTTT.

The chain links TRBV4-2 to TRBJ2-6; the match to TRBD1 covers 10 bases. The CDR3 is made up of 16 amino acids. The germline gives CDR1 LGHNA, CDR2 YNFKEQ. The trim removed 5 bases at V and 0 bases at J, leaving 1 base unmatched. The CDR3 region is CASSGQGGSGANVLTF. CDR3 nucleotides: TGTGCCAGCAGCGGACAGGGGGGCTCTGGGGCCAACGTCCTGACTTTC.

The chain has TRBV5-4 and TRBJ1-2; unclear D gene. The V gene's germline CDR1 is SGHNT and CDR2 YYREEE (reference sequence). V lost 0 bases and J lost 7, with 13 bases in between. The CDR3 sequence is 14 residues long. The chain's CDR3 is CASSLAIATFGYTF. CDR3 nucleotide sequence: TGTGCCAGCAGCTTGGCTATTGCCACGTTTGGCTACACCTTC.

The rearrangement joins TRBV10-3 to TRBJ2-7; 7 bases agree with TRBD1. The J segment lost 2 bases and the V segment lost 0 bases, leaving 1 base of the junction unmatched. This CDR3 comprises 14 residues. Germline lookup yields CDR1 ENHRY and CDR2 SYGVKD. The CDR3 sequence is CAISESTGTYEQYF. The DNA for the CDR3 is TGTGCCATCAGTGAGTCGACAGGGACCTACGAGCAGTACTTC.

The chain combines TRBV6-5 with TRBJ2-7, with D unresolved. The CDR3 runs to 13 residues. V lost 6 bases and J lost 3, with 12 bases in between. CDR1 is MNHEY and CDR2 is SVGAGI in the germline V gene. Here the CDR3 reads CASSATVDYEQYF. The CDR3 bases are TGTGCCAGCAGCGCAACTGTAGACTACGAGCAGTACTTC.

The chain combines TRBV10-3 with TRBJ2-5; 11 bases are a match to TRBD1. In germline, CDR1 is ENHRY, CDR2 SYGVKD. After removal of 10 bases from V and 5 bases from J, the junction contained 12 bases not matched to a gene. The CDR3 runs 15 residues. The CDR3 DNA reads TGTGCCACCGTACCCGGGACAGGGGGATTGGAGACCCAGTACTTC. Translated: CATVPGTGGLETQYF.

V is TRBV5-1 and J is TRBJ1-5; D not certain. Germline V CDR1 and CDR2: SGHRS, YFSETQ. V was clipped by 4 bases and J by 3 bases, with 8 bases between them. CDR3 length equals 13 residues. CDR3 loop: CASSPGPNQPQHF. Written as DNA, the CDR3 is TGCGCCAGCAGCCCCGGACCCAATCAGCCCCAGCATTTT.